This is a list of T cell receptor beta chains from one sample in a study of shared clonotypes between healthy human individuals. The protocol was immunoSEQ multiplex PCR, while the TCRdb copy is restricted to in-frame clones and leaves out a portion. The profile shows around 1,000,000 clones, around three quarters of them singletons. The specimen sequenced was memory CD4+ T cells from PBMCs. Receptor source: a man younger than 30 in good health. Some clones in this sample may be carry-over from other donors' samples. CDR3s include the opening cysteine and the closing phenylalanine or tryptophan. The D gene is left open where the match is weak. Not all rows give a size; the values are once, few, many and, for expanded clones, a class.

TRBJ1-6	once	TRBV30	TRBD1	CAWSRGDRNNSPLHF	TGTGCCTGGAGTAGAGGGGACAGGAATAATTCACCCCTCCACTTT
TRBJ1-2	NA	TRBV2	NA	CASSAAQENYGYTF	TGTGCCAGCAGTGCCGCCCAGGAGAACTATGGCTACACCTTC
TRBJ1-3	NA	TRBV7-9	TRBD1	CASSSLQGGAGNTIYF	TGTGCCAGCAGCAGTCTACAGGGGGGAGCTGGAAACACCATATATTTT
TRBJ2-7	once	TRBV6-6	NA	CASSYGSGATYEQYF	TGTGCCAGCAGTTACGGGTCCGGGGCCACCTACGAGCAGTACTTC
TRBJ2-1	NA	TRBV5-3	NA	CARSRISDGGRGYNEQFF	TGTGCCAGAAGCCGAATTTCGGACGGGGGCCGGGGGTACAATGAGCAGTTCTTC
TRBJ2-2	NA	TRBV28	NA	CASSLYQGRTGELFF	TGTGCCAGCAGTTTGTATCAGGGACGCACCGGGGAGCTGTTTTTT
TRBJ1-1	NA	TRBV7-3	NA	CASSFLGGDTEAFF	TGTGCCAGCAGCTTTCTAGGGGGGGACACTGAAGCTTTCTTT
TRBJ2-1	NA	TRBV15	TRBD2	CATSRGGGLAYNEQFF	TGTGCCACCAGCAGAGGGGGGGGACTAGCCTACAATGAGCAGTTCTTC
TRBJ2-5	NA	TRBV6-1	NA	CASSEYSVQETQYF	TGTGCCAGCAGTGAATATTCCGTCCAAGAGACCCAGTACTTC
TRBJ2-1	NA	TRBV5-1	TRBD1	CASSSLTTGGPWSEQFF	TGCGCCAGCAGCTCACTCACGACAGGGGGCCCGTGGAGTGAGCAGTTCTTC
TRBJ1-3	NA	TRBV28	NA	CASSGGFRNTIYF	TGTGCCAGCAGTGGGGGATTCAGAAACACCATATATTTT
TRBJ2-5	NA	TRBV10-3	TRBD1	CAIRGTVQETQYF	TGTGCCATCAGAGGGACAGTCCAAGAGACCCAGTACTTC
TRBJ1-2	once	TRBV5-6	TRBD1	CASGTITQGEAGYTF	TGTGCCAGCGGAACCATCACCCAGGGGGAGGCTGGCTACACCTTC
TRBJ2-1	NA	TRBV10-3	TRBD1	CAISDGQVGYNEQFF	TGTGCCATCAGCGACGGACAGGTAGGCTACAATGAGCAGTTCTTC
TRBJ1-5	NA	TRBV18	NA	CASSPDSTDQPQHF	TGTGCCAGCTCACCAGACAGTACCGATCAGCCCCAGCATTTT
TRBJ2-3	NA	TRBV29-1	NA	CSAVRDPNTSTDTQYF	TGCAGCGCAGTCCGGGACCCAAATACTAGCACAGATACGCAGTATTTT